A single sample gave rise to the 21 T cell receptor beta chains below, sequenced in a study of blood T cell repertoires in COVID-19. Produced via immunoSEQ multiplex PCR; TCRdb's table is partial and in-frame only. This repertoire shows about 340,000 clones, about 92% found once; its top ten account for roughly 20%. The specimen was PBMCs or T cells enriched from blood (not recorded which). All receptors come from a woman aged 25 to 39 who had recovered from COVID-19.

The chain couples TRBV27 to TRBJ1-2; 10 bases match TRBD1. V lost 5 bases and J lost 5; bases outside the gene matches: 11. CDR1 and CDR2 from the germline V gene are MNHEY and SMNVEV (reference sequence). CDR3 length: 16 residues. CDR3 protein: CASSPIPGQGMYGYTF. The CDR3 coding sequence is TGTGCCAGCAGTCCGATCCCGGGACAGGGGATGTATGGCTACACCTTC.

The gene calls are TRBV28 and TRBJ1-5, with D tentatively TRBD1 (6 bases). Germline CDR1 reads MDHEN; CDR2 reads SYDVKM. The CDR3 runs to 18 residues. Deletions cut 5 bases from V and 1 base from J, with 21 bases between. DNA of the CDR3: TGTGCCAGCAGTACGCCCCGCCTTTTAAGGGGGAGCAATCAGCCCCAGCATTTT. Its translation is CASSTPRLLRGSNQPQHF.

The chain carries TRBV7-6 and TRBJ2-1; 7 positions agree with TRBD2. There are 13 residues in the CDR3. In germline, CDR1 is SGHVS, CDR2 FNYEAQ. V trimming: 5 bases; J trimming: 10 bases; junction bases outside the gene matches: 8. The CDR3 DNA sequence: TGTGCCAGCAGCCCAATCGGGGGAGGGGAGCAGTTCTTC. Translated, it gives CASSPIGGGEQFF.

This clone was counted only a few times. J is TRBJ1-2 and V is TRBV3-1 (or the pseudogene TRBV3-2); D gene ambiguous. The CDR3 runs to 12 residues. V was cut by 2 bases and J by 2 bases, with 3 bases left in between. Looked up from germline, CDR1 is LGHDT and CDR2 is YNNKEL (reference sequence). The CDR3: CASSQLNYGYTF. In nucleotides, the CDR3 is TGTGCCAGCAGCCAACTAAACTATGGCTACACCTTC.

The chain recombines TRBV15 with TRBJ1-1; D is undetermined. The CDR3 covers 16 residues. Trimming stripped 0 bases from V and 0 bases from J, with 11 bases between. CDR1 and CDR2 from the germline V gene are LNHNV and YYDKDF (reference sequence). CDR3 coding DNA: TGTGCCACCAGCAGAGATCTTTCCAGTATGAACACTGAAGCTTTCTTT. Translating gives CATSRDLSSMNTEAFF.

This chain uses TRBV7-6 with TRBJ2-5; the match to TRBD2 covers 7 bases. The V gene's germline CDR1 is SGHVS and CDR2 FNYEAQ. CDR3 length: 16 amino acids. J lost 2 bases, V lost 0 bases, and 6 bases had no gene match. The CDR3 protein is CASSLAQSSGQETQYF. CDR3 nucleotides: TGTGCCAGCAGCTTAGCGCAGTCTAGCGGTCAAGAGACCCAGTACTTC.

The chain recombines TRBV4-1 with TRBJ1-1; D possibly corresponds to TRBD1 (5 bases). V was trimmed by 1 base and J by 8 bases, leaving 20 bases between them. CDR3 length: 16 amino acids. From germline, CDR1 is MGHRA and CDR2 YSYEKL. CDR3 sequence (DNA): TGCGCCAGCAGCCAAGTCCCCGCCAACAGGAAAATCGAAGCTTTCTTT. Its translation is CASSQVPANRKIEAFF.

The gene calls are TRBV19 and TRBJ2-3; D is undetermined. Germline CDR1 is LNHDA and CDR2 is SQIVND (reference sequence). V shed 3 bases and J shed 0 bases, with 10 bases lying between them. The CDR3 loop spans 15 amino acids. The DNA for the CDR3 is TGTGCCAGTAGTATTTCCGGGTACAGCACAGATACGCAGTATTTT. This encodes CASSISGYSTDTQYF.

The count of this clone is one. The chain employs TRBV5-1 and TRBJ1-4; TRBD1 matches at 9 bases. The CDR3 sequence is 14 residues long. Germline loops: CDR1 SGHRS, CDR2 YFSETQ. V shed 4 bases, J shed 8 bases, and the junction held 6 bases outside the gene matches. The CDR3 loop reads CASSAGTGKEKLFF. In DNA form, the CDR3 reads TGCGCCAGCAGCGCCGGGACAGGGAAGGAAAAACTGTTTTTT.

The chain has TRBV7-2 and TRBJ1-5, with D maybe TRBD1 (6 bases). V was pared by 1 base and J by 3 bases, with 16 bases between. The CDR3 is 17 residues long. In germline, CDR1 is SGHTA, CDR2 FQGNSA. The CDR3 loop is CASSLVAGAVFNQPQHF. CDR3 in DNA: TGTGCCAGCAGCTTAGTGGCAGGGGCAGTCTTCAATCAGCCCCAGCATTTT.

A word on this clone: A single base is all that separates this from a far larger clone, so a read error is likely. At the DNA level, this CDR3 is encoded by other sequences in the same sample as well. This sequence joins TRBV12-3 or TRBV12-4 and TRBJ1-1, with a tentative D call TRBD1 (5 bases). Deletions cut 5 bases from V and 4 bases from J, with 8 bases between. The CDR3 totals 12 residues. The CDR3 loop is CASSPGGTEAFF. The CDR3 coding sequence is TGTGCCAGCAGTCCCGGGGGCACTGAAGCTTTCTTT.

This chain links TRBV6-1 with TRBJ2-3, with 7 bases matching TRBD1. With 2 bases clipped from V and 4 bases from J, the junction kept 12 bases outside the gene matches. CDR1 and CDR2 from the germline V gene are MNHNS and SASEGT. This CDR3 spans 17 amino acids. CDR3 nucleotide sequence: TGTGCCAGCAGTGAATTCCTTGGGCAGGGGGAAGCAGATACGCAGTATTTT. Protein sequence: CASSEFLGQGEADTQYF.

This chain connects TRBV2 to TRBJ2-2; 7 bases are a match to TRBD1. CDR3 length: 14 amino acids. Germline loops: CDR1 SNHLY, CDR2 FYNNEI. The V gene end was trimmed by 4 bases and the J gene end by 1 base; junction bases not matched to a gene: 0. Here the CDR3 DNA reads TGTGCCAGCAGTGGGACAGGGAACACCGGGGAGCTGTTTTTT. Amino acids: CASSGTGNTGELFF.

This clone was observed a few times. This chain joins TRBV19 and TRBJ2-7, with a possible D match to TRBD1 (6 bases). Trimming shortened V by 6 bases and J by 0 bases, and 9 bases separated the two germline ends. Germline V lookup: CDR1 LNHDA, CDR2 SQIVND (reference sequence). The CDR3 totals 13 residues. CDR3: CASSAGVSYEQYF. In DNA, the CDR3 is TGTGCCAGTAGCGCAGGGGTCTCCTACGAGCAGTACTTC.

The chain employs TRBV28 and TRBJ1-1; 7 nucleotides match TRBD1. The CDR3 consists of 14 residues. CDR1 and CDR2 from the germline V gene are MDHEN and SYDVKM. V lost 6 bases, J lost 8 bases, and 12 bases stayed unmatched. The CDR3 loop reads CASSTDRASFEAFF. The CDR3 DNA reads TGTGCCAGCAGCACCGACAGGGCCTCTTTCGAAGCTTTCTTT.

The chain joins TRBV7-9 to TRBJ1-1; tentatively, D is TRBD1 (5 bases). Deletions cut 2 bases from V and 0 bases from J, with 10 bases between. The CDR3 is made up of 15 amino acids. Germline V CDR1 and CDR2: SEHNR, FQNEAQ (reference sequence). The CDR3 region is CASSLSRQMNTEAFF. In DNA form, the CDR3 reads TGTGCCAGCAGCTTAAGTCGACAGATGAACACTGAAGCTTTCTTT.

V gene TRBV28 combines with J gene TRBJ2-1, with TRBD2 identical over 7 bases. V was clipped by 2 bases and J by 6 bases; unmatched bases: 10. Germline CDR1 and CDR2: MDHEN and SYDVKM. The CDR3 has 16 amino acids. Here the CDR3 DNA reads TGTGCCAGCAGTTTAGCTCGGGGGGTGGTCAGCAATGAGCAGTTCTTC. As protein: CASSLARGVVSNEQFF.

The V call is TRBV15, the J call TRBJ1-3; D uncertain. The CDR3 covers 16 residues. Trimming left V 1 base short and J 4 bases short, with 14 bases between. Germline CDR1 reads LNHNV; CDR2 reads YYDKDF (reference sequence). The CDR3 DNA is TGTGCCACCAGCAGAGCGAAGTCCGCGGAGGGAAACACCATATATTTT. Translation: CATSRAKSAEGNTIYF. Complete variable domain (other parts from reference TRBV15 and TRBJ1-3): DAMVIQNPRYQVTQFGKPVTLSCSQTLNHNVMYWYQQKSSQAPKLLFHYYDKDFNNEADTPDNFQSRRPNTSFCFLDIRSPGLGDTAMYLCATSRAKSAEGNTIYFGEGSWLTVV.

The J gene is TRBJ1-2, the V gene TRBV19, with 8 bases matching TRBD1. Germline V gives CDR1 LNHDA, CDR2 SQIVND (reference sequence). The CDR3 is made up of 15 amino acids. V dropped 3 bases and J dropped 8; count of bases not matched to a gene: 11. This chain's CDR3 is CASSILAQGGSGYTF. The CDR3 DNA reads as TGTGCCAGTAGTATCCTTGCACAGGGGGGTTCCGGCTACACCTTC.

This rearrangement joins TRBV29-1 to TRBJ2-6, with 10 bases matching TRBD1. Losses at the gene ends were 1 base for V and 4 bases for J; bases not matched to a gene: 4. The CDR3 runs 16 residues. Germline CDR1 SQVTM, CDR2 ANQGSEA. The CDR3 here is CSVEGQGAPGANVLTF. DNA for the CDR3: TGCAGCGTTGAAGGACAGGGGGCGCCCGGGGCCAACGTCCTGACTTTC.

This chain uses TRBV18 with TRBJ1-1, with TRBD1 matching 7 bases. The V segment lost 4 bases and the J segment 9 bases; nucleotides outside the gene matches: 5. The germline CDR1 and CDR2 sequences are KGHSH and LQKENI. The CDR3 has 12 residues. The CDR3 region is CASSLDRDQAFF. DNA of the CDR3: TGTGCCAGCTCACTCGACAGGGACCAAGCTTTCTTT.